This T cell receptor (beta chain) was profiled in a study of blood T cell repertoires in COVID-19. Study-wide context: Spain, Italy and the United States supplied samples that represented acute and convalescent COVID-19.

Seattle's cohort entered during active infection and was followed longitudinally. This CDR3 has 16 amino acids. Trimming took 0 bases from V and 3 from J; bases not matched to a gene: 3. Germline values: CDR1 KGHSH, CDR2 LQKENI. Original handling: Nucleated cell number was recorded as an estimate derived from reference gene primer amplification. This table comes from immunoSEQ multiplex PCR, and its TCRdb copy is limited to in-frame clones, with some not included. V, J and clone size were drawn from that table, and D and trimming were deduced from the DNA. The sample has 90,000 to 100,000 clones, around 88% seen once; the top ten hold around 19%.

This chain uses TRBV18 with TRBJ2-2, with 8 bases matching TRBD2. The receptor was derived from a woman aged 55-69 years with COVID-19, enrolled during active disease. Sequenced input: peripheral blood. As DNA, the CDR3 is TGTGCCAGCTCACCACCGGGACTAGATGACACCGGGGAGCTGTTTTTT. Its protein is CASSPPGLDDTGELFF.